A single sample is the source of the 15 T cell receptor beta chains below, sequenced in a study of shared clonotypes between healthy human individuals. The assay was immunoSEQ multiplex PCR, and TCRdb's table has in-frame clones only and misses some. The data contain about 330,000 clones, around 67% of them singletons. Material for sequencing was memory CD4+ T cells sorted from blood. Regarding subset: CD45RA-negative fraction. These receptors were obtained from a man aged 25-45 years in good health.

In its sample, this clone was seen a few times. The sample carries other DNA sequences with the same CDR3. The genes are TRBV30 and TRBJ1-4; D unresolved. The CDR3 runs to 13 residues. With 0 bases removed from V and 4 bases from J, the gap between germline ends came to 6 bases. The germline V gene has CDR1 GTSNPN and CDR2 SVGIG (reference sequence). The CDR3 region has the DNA TGTGCCTGGAGTGTACTCAGTAATGAAAAACTGTTTTTT. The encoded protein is CAWSVLSNEKLFF. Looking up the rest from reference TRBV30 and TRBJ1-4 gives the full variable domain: SQTIHQWPATLVQPVGSPLSLECTVEGTSNPNLYWYRQAAGRGLQLLFYSVGIGQISSEVPQNLSASRPQDRQFILSSKKLLLSDSGFYLCAWSVLSNEKLFFGSGTQLSVL.

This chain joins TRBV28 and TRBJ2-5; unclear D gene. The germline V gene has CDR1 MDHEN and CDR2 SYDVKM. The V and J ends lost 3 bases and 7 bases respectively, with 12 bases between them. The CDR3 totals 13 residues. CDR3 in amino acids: CASSLMQEGTQYF. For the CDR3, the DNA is TGTGCCAGCAGTTTGATGCAAGAAGGGACCCAGTACTTC.

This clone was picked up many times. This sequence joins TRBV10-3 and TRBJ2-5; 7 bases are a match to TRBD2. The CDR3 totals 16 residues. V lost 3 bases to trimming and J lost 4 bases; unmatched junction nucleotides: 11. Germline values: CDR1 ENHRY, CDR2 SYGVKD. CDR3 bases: TGTGCCATCAGTGAACGGTTGGCGGGGGTCGGAGAGACCCAGTACTTC. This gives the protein CAISERLAGVGETQYF.

The CDR3 DNA is TGTGCCAGCAGCTTTCTAGGCAGAACAAAAACGAACACCGGGGAGCTGTTTTTT. Amino acids: CASSFLGRTKTNTGELFF. The V and J genes are TRBV11-2 and TRBJ1-3; D is ambiguous. Gene TRBJ2-2 matches the end of the DNA better, so the J call may be wrong. CDR1 is SGHAT, CDR2 FQNNGV, per germline. CDR3 length: 18 amino acids.

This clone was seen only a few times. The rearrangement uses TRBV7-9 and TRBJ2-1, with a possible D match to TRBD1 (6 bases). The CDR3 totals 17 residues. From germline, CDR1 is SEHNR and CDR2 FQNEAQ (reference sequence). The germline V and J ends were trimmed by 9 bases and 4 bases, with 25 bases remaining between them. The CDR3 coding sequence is TGTGCCAGTCCGACAGGCGCCGCGGTGGTCACTTACAATGAGCAGTTCTTC. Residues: CASPTGAAVVTYNEQFF.

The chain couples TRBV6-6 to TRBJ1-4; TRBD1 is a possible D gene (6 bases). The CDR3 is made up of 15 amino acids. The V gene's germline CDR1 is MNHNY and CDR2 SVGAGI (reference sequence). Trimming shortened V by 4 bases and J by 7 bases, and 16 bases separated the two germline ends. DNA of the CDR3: TGTGCCAGCAGTTCCACCCAGGGGTTGGCTGAAAAACTGTTTTTT. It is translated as CASSSTQGLAEKLFF.

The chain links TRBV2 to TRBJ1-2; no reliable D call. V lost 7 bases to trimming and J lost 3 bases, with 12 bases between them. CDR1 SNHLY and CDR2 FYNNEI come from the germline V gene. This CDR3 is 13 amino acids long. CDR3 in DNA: TGTGCCAGCATAAAAGGCAGAGACTATGGCTACACCTTC. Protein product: CASIKGRDYGYTF.

The CDR3 reads CASRQGLAASTDTQYF. Here the CDR3 DNA reads TGTGCCAGCAGGCAAGGCCTAGCGGCTAGCACAGATACGCAGTATTTT. This chain connects TRBV28 to TRBJ2-3; 7 positions agree with TRBD2. The CDR3 runs to 16 residues. V was pared by 6 bases and J by 0 bases, with 9 bases of the junction left unmatched. Germline CDR1 reads MDHEN; CDR2 reads SYDVKM. Full variable domain (remainder filled in from reference TRBV28 and TRBJ2-3): DVKVTQSSRYLVKRTGEKVFLECVQDMDHENMFWYRQDPGLGLRLIYFSYDVKMKEKGDIPEGYSVSREKKERFSLILESASTNQTSMYLCASRQGLAASTDTQYFGPGTRLTVL.

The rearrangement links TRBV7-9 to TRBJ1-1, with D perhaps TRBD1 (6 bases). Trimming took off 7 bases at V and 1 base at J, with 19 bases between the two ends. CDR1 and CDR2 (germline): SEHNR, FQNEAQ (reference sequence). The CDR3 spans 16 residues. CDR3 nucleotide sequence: TGTGCCAGCACCGACGGAGCGCAGGGGCGGAACACTGAAGCTTTCTTT. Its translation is CASTDGAQGRNTEAFF.

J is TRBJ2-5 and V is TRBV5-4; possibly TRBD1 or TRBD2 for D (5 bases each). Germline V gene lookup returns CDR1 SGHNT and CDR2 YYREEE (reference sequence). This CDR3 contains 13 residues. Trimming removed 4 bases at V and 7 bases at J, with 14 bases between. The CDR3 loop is CASSGTENWTQYF. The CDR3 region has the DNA TGTGCCAGCAGCGGGACCGAAAACTGGACCCAGTACTTC. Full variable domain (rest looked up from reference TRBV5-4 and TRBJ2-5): ETGVTQSPTHLIKTRGQQVTLRCSSQSGHNTVSWYQQALGQGPQFIFQYYREEENGRGNFPPRFSGLQFPNYSSELNVNALELDDSALYLCASSGTENWTQYFGPGTRLLVL.

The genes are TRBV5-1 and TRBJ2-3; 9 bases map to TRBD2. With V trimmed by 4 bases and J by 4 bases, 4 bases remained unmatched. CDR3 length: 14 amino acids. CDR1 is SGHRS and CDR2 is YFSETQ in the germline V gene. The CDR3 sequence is CASSPGTSSDTQYF. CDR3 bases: TGCGCCAGCAGCCCGGGGACTAGCTCAGATACGCAGTATTTT.

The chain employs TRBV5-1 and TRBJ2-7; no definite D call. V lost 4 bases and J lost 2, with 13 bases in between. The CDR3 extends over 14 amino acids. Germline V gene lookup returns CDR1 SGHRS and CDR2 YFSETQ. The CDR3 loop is CASSRTGRAYEQYF. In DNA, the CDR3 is TGCGCCAGCAGCCGGACGGGTAGGGCCTACGAGCAGTACTTC.

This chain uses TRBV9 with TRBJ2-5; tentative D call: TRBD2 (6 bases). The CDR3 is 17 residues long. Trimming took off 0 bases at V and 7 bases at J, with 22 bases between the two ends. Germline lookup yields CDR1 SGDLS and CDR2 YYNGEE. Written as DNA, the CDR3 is TGTGCCAGCAGCGTAGTTGGGGATGCGGGACCCGGAGGGACCCAGTACTTC. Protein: CASSVVGDAGPGGTQYF.

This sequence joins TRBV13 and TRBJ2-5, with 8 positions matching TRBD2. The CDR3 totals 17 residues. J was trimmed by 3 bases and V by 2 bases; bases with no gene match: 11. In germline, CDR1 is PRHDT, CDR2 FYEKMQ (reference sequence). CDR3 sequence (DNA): TGTGCCAGCAGCTTAAGCCCCCGGGAGGGGGGGGAAGAGACCCAGTACTTC. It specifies CASSLSPREGGEETQYF.

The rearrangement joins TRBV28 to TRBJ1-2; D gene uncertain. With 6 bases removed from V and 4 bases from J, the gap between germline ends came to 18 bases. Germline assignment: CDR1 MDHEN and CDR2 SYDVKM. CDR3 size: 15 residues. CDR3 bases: TGTGCCAGCAGAACGACGGTCAGTAAGTCCTATGGCTACACCTTC. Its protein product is CASRTTVSKSYGYTF.